One sample yielded the 22 T cell receptor beta chains listed below, sequenced in a study of blood T cell repertoires in COVID-19 (dated by TCRdb to the early 2020s). Library creation used the immunoSEQ multiplex PCR assay. This is the immuneACCESS table as TCRdb keeps it, with only in-frame sequences that have V and J called. A part of the clones is gone; compared with another copy, unresolved V genes explain less than half, and the rest is unexplained. The sample contains around 230,000 clones, just over 85% of them found a single time. The biggest ten clones account for over 3% of the sample. The sample consisted of PBMCs or T cells enriched from blood (not recorded which). These receptor sequences come from a woman in her forties with acute COVID-19.

The rearrangement joins TRBV30 to TRBJ1-5, with D unresolved. CDR3 length: 15 amino acids. Looked up from germline, CDR1 is GTSNPN and CDR2 is SVGIG (reference sequence). V was pared by 5 bases and J by 0 bases, with 14 bases between. CDR3 sequence: CAWGGGYGSNQPQHF. The CDR3 DNA sequence: TGTGCCTGGGGAGGAGGTTATGGTAGCAATCAGCCCCAGCATTTT.

V usage is TRBV19 and J usage is TRBJ1-1, with 12 bases identical to TRBD1. Germline CDR1 is LNHDA and CDR2 is SQIVND (reference sequence). This CDR3 contains 17 residues. Trimming cost V 5 bases and J 4 bases; bases outside gene matches: 11. The CDR3 bases are TGTGCCAGTAGTCCAAACCGGGACAGGGGGCGAAGCACTGAAGCTTTCTTT. It translates to CASSPNRDRGRSTEAFF.

The gene calls are TRBV12-3 or TRBV12-4 and TRBJ1-1, with no clear D. The V and J ends lost 2 bases and 5 bases respectively, with 9 bases between them. The CDR3 runs 13 residues. The CDR3 spells CASSLRSGTEAFF. The CDR3 coding sequence is TGTGCCAGCAGTTTAAGGTCCGGGACTGAAGCTTTCTTT.

V usage is TRBV29-1 and J usage is TRBJ2-3; D is perhaps TRBD2 (6 bases). CDR1 is SQVTM and CDR2 is ANQGSEA in the germline V gene. V dropped 6 bases and J dropped 0 bases, with 13 bases sitting between them. This CDR3 is built from 14 residues. Here the CDR3 DNA reads TGCAGCGTGGGAGGAGGGTCAAGCACAGATACGCAGTATTTT. It yields the protein CSVGGGSSTDTQYF.

The J gene is TRBJ2-2, the V gene TRBV4-1; 7 nucleotides line up with TRBD1. The CDR3 loop spans 14 amino acids. Germline V gene data show CDR1 as MGHRA and CDR2 as YSYEKL. J lost 5 bases, V lost 5 bases, and 5 bases had no gene match. DNA for the CDR3: TGCGCCAGCAGCGGGACAGAAGGGACCGGGGAGCTGTTTTTT. Its translation: CASSGTEGTGELFF.

The rearrangement uses TRBV5-1 and TRBJ1-6; D is unclear. V was cut by 0 bases and J by 8 bases, with 21 bases left in between. The CDR3 is made up of 18 amino acids. The V gene's germline CDR1 is SGHRS and CDR2 YFSETQ. CDR3 sequence: CASSLAPQRGFGDSPLHF. In nucleotides, the CDR3 is TGCGCCAGCAGCTTGGCCCCACAGCGGGGATTTGGTGATTCACCCCTCCACTTT. Combining the CDR3 with reference TRBV5-1 and TRBJ1-6 gives the whole variable domain KAGVTQTPRYLIKTRGQQVTLSCSPISGHRSVSWYQQTPGQGLQFLFEYFSETQRNKGNFPGRFSGRQFSNSRSEMNVSTLELGDSALYLCASSLAPQRGFGDSPLHFGNGTRLTVT.

J is TRBJ1-1 and V is TRBV19; D uncertain. CDR1 is LNHDA, CDR2 SQIVND, per germline (reference sequence). CDR3 length: 13 amino acids. The V end was cut by 1 base, the J end by 0 bases, with 3 bases between. The CDR3 loop is CASSIVVNTEAFF. As DNA, the CDR3 is TGTGCCAGTAGTATAGTCGTGAACACTGAAGCTTTCTTT.

The genes are TRBV5-5 and TRBJ1-6, with D possibly being TRBD1 (5 bases). The ends were cut back, 3 bases at V and 4 bases at J, with 14 bases in the middle. This CDR3 region has 16 residues. Looked up from germline, CDR1 is SGHKS and CDR2 is YYEKEE (reference sequence). DNA of the CDR3: TGTGCCAGCAGCTCGGAACCCCAGGGTTATAATTCACCCCTCCACTTT. As protein: CASSSEPQGYNSPLHF.

This chain joins TRBV2 and TRBJ2-3, with TRBD1 as a possible D gene (5 bases). This CDR3 comprises 14 residues. The germline V gene encodes CDR1 SNHLY and CDR2 FYNNEI. V was shortened by 5 bases and J by 3 bases, with 12 bases between the two germline ends. CDR3 DNA: TGTGCCAGCAGTTTTAGGGGTTCGACAGATACGCAGTATTTT. Amino acid sequence: CASSFRGSTDTQYF.

DNA for the CDR3: TGTGCCAGCTCCGCAGGATCAGCAATACCCCTCCACTTT. Translation: CASSAGSAIPLHF. V is TRBV6-5 and J is TRBJ1-6; D call uncertain. V lost 8 bases and J 12 bases, leaving 17 bases between the germline ends. The CDR3 totals 13 residues. Germline loops: CDR1 MNHEY, CDR2 SVGAGI.

This clone occurred once. As DNA, the CDR3 is TGTGCCAGCAGCCATAGACAGGCGTTGGCCACTGAAGCTTTCTTT. This gives the protein CASSHRQALATEAFF. This chain connects TRBV5-6 to TRBJ1-1; D might be TRBD1 (6 bases). Germline CDR1 SGHDT, CDR2 YYEEEE. V shed 4 bases and J shed 4 bases, with 17 bases lying between them. This CDR3 comprises 15 residues.

CDR3 sequence (DNA): TGTGCCAGCAGTTACTCACAGGGGTGGACGAACACTGAAGCTTTCTTT. Residues: CASSYSQGWTNTEAFF. The gene calls are TRBV6-6 and TRBJ1-1; TRBD1 aligns across 7 bases. The V and J ends lost 0 bases and 1 base, in that order; junction bases with no gene match: 5. CDR1 is MNHNY, CDR2 SVGAGI, per germline (reference sequence). The CDR3 loop spans 16 amino acids.

This sequence joins TRBV29-1 and TRBJ2-3; D possibly corresponds to TRBD1 (6 bases). Trimming removed 3 bases at V and 3 bases at J, with 10 bases between. The CDR3 loop spans 13 amino acids. Germline lookup yields CDR1 SQVTM and CDR2 ANQGSEA. Written as DNA, the CDR3 is TGCAGCGTTGATGCAGGGGTGACAGATACGCAGTATTTT. Its protein product is CSVDAGVTDTQYF.

The chain couples TRBV7-3 to TRBJ1-1; tentative D call: TRBD1 (6 bases). CDR3 length: 14 residues. Deletions cut 5 bases from V and 4 bases from J, with 14 bases between. The germline CDR1 and CDR2 sequences are SGHTA and FQGTGA. As DNA, the CDR3 is TGTGCCAGCAGCCCCAGCGGGGGGCCCACTGAAGCTTTCTTT. Translation: CASSPSGGPTEAFF.

This chain links TRBV6-5 with TRBJ1-1; no firm D call. The V end lost 6 bases, the J end lost 0 bases, and 11 bases lay between the germline ends. The CDR3 consists of 14 residues. Per the germline V gene, CDR1 is MNHEY and CDR2 is SVGAGI. CDR3 protein: CASSGGSMNTEAFF. CDR3 DNA sequence: TGTGCCAGCAGCGGAGGGTCTATGAACACTGAAGCTTTCTTT.

The rearrangement joins TRBV5-1 to TRBJ2-5, with D possibly TRBD2 on 6 matching bases. Germline V lookup: CDR1 SGHRS, CDR2 YFSETQ. Between the trimmed V and J ends, which lost 0 bases and 5 bases, there was a span of 11 bases. CDR3 size: 14 residues. This CDR3 reads CASSLELAGETQYF. The CDR3 DNA sequence: TGCGCCAGCAGCTTGGAACTAGCTGGGGAGACCCAGTACTTC.

The genes are TRBV7-9 and TRBJ2-1, with TRBD1 matching 9 bases. The length of the CDR3 is 15 residues. The germline V gene encodes CDR1 SEHNR and CDR2 FQNEAQ (reference sequence). With V trimmed by 5 bases and J by 5 bases, 7 bases remained unmatched. The CDR3 nucleotides read TGTGCCAGCAGCCCCAGAAGGACAGGGGACAATGAGCAGTTCTTC. Translated: CASSPRRTGDNEQFF.

The chain is built from TRBV7-2 and TRBJ1-5, with 8 nucleotides matching TRBD1. The CDR3 runs to 18 residues. Germline V gives CDR1 SGHTA, CDR2 FQGNSA. Trimming at V came to 2 bases and at J to 3 bases, leaving 12 bases not matched to a gene. The CDR3 sequence: CASSLIKGTGEHNQPQHF. The DNA of the CDR3 is TGTGCCAGCAGCTTAATCAAGGGGACAGGCGAGCACAATCAGCCCCAGCATTTT.

The chain employs TRBV7-9 and TRBJ1-4; 8 bases align to TRBD1. CDR3 length: 14 amino acids. V dropped 5 bases and J dropped 8; count of bases not matched to a gene: 7. Per germline, CDR1 SEHNR and CDR2 FQNEAQ (reference sequence). CDR3 loop: CASSPRTGREKLFF. CDR3 nucleotide sequence: TGTGCCAGCAGCCCCAGGACAGGGAGGGAAAAACTGTTTTTT.

J is TRBJ2-2 and V is TRBV3-1 (or the pseudogene TRBV3-2); D gene ambiguous. This CDR3 is 12 amino acids long. Per the germline V gene, CDR1 is LGHDT and CDR2 is YNNKEL (reference sequence). The V and J ends lost 1 base and 9 bases respectively, with 6 bases between them. The CDR3: CASSQVDRELFF. CDR3 coding DNA: TGTGCCAGCAGCCAAGTCGACAGGGAGCTGTTTTTT.

The V call is TRBV6-4, the J call TRBJ1-1; 9 bases fit TRBD1. The J segment lost 5 bases and the V segment lost 7 bases, leaving 8 bases of the junction unmatched. The CDR3 extends over 14 amino acids. CDR1 is MRHNA and CDR2 is SNTAGT in the germline V gene. DNA of the CDR3: TGTGCCAGCACCTCGGACAGGGGTAGTACTGAAGCTTTCTTT. Translation gives CASTSDRGSTEAFF.

This clone occurred a few times. The DNA for the CDR3 is TGTGCCTGGAGTGTATCGGGACAGGGCCTCCGAGCTTTCTTT. It codes for CAWSVSGQGLRAFF. The chain joins TRBV30 to TRBJ1-1; 9 bases align to TRBD1. This CDR3 is built from 14 residues. The V and J ends lost 0 bases and 10 bases, in that order; junction bases with no gene match: 9. Per germline, CDR1 GTSNPN and CDR2 SVGIG (reference sequence).